The present TCR beta chain was sequenced within a study of cytomegalovirus exposure and HLA in healthy donors. Produced via immunoSEQ multiplex PCR; TCRdb's table is partial and in-frame only. The sample has roughly 120,000 clones, approximately 88% seen once. The approximately 120-subject validation cohort, separate from the approximately 630-subject first cohort, included the donors. Study-wide points: Within the roughly 120 validation repertoires, first-cohort TCR clusters tended to co-occur, according to a later analysis. In vitro assays verified that three CMV-associated chains recognized CMV antigens specifically. According to the study, roughly 160 TCR beta chains were cytomegalovirus-associated.

This CDR3 has 15 residues. The ends were cut back, 1 base at V and 7 bases at J, with 16 bases in the middle. The V gene's germline CDR1 is SGHVS and CDR2 FNYEAQ. Remarks on this clone: Its antigen is as yet unknown.

The V and J genes are TRBV7-6 and TRBJ2-5; a possible D gene is TRBD1 (6 bases). This sequence was found in a woman in her twenties or thirties in good health and CMV-seropositive. The sequencing sample was made of PBMCs. This CDR3 reads CASSLGPGALRTQYF. CDR3 nucleotide sequence: TGTGCCAGCAGCTTAGGGCCAGGGGCATTAAGGACCCAGTACTTC.